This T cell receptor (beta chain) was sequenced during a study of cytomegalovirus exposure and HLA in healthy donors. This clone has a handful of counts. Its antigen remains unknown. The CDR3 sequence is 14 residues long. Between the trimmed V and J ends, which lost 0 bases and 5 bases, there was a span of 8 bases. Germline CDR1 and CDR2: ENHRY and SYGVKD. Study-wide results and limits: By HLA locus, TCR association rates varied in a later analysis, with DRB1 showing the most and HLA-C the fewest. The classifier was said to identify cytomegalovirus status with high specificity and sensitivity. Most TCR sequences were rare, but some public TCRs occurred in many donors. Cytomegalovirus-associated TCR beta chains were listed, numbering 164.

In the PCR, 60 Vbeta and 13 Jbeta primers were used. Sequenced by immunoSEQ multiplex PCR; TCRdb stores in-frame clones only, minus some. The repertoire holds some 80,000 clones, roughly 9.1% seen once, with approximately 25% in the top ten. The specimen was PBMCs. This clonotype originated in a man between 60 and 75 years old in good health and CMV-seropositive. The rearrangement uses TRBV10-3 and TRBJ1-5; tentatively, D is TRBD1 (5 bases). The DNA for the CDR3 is TGTGCCATCAGTGAGTCCAGGGAAGATCAGCCCCAGCATTTT. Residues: CAISESREDQPQHF.